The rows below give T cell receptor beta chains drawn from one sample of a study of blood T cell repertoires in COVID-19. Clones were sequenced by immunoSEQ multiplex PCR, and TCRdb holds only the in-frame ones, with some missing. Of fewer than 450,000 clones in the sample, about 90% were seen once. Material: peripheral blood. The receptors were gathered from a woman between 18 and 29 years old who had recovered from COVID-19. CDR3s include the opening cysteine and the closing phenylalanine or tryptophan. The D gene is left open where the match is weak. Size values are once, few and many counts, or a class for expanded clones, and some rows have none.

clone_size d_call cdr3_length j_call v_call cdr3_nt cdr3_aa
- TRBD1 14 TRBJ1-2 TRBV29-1 TGCAGCGTTGAATTGTTGGGACAGTTCTATGGCTACACCTTC CSVELLGQFYGYTF
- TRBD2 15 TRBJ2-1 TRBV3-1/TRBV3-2 TGTGCCAGCAGCTTGGCGGGAGCGGAAAACAATGAGCAGTTCTTC CASSLAGAENNEQFF
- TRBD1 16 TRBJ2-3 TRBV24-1 TGTGCCACCAGTGGAGGACAGGGCACTAGCACAGATACGCAGTATTTT CATSGGQGTSTDTQYF
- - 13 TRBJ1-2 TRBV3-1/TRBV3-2 TGTGCCAGCAGCCCTAGCGGCGTCTATGGCTACACCTTC CASSPSGVYGYTF
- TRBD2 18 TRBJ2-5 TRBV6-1 TGTGCCAGCAGTGAAGGCCCGGGACTAGCGGGAGGGAAAGAGACCCAGTACTTC CASSEGPGLAGGKETQYF
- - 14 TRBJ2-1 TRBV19 TGTGCCAGTAGTCTTCCTGGGGCCTCCAATGAGCAGTTCTTC CASSLPGASNEQFF
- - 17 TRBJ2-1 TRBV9 TGTGCCAGCAGCGTAGCGGTGGGGCATGGGACCTACAATGAGCAGTTCTTC CASSVAVGHGTYNEQFF
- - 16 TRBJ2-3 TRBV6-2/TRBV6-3 TGTGCCAGCAGTTATCTAGCGCGCCTCCTCACAGATACGCAGTATTTT CASSYLARLLTDTQYF
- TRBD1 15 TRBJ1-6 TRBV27 TGTGCCAGCAGTCTACTGGGACAGGGAGGTTCACCCCTCCACTTT CASSLLGQGGSPLHF
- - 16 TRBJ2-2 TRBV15 TGTGCCACCAGCAGAACGACTCTGCCCGGCACCGGGGAGCTGTTTTTT CATSRTTLPGTGELFF
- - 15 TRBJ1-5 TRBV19 TGTGCCAGTAGTATGTTCAGATATAGCAATCAGCCCCAGCATTTT CASSMFRYSNQPQHF
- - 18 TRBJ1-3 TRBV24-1 TGTGCCACCAGTGATTTCACCCAGGCTGTTATTTCTGGAAACACCATATATTTT CATSDFTQAVISGNTIYF
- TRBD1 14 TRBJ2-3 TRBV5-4 TGTGCCAGCAGCTTGACAGGGGGCCGGGATACGCAGTATTTT CASSLTGGRDTQYF
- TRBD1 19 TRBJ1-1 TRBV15 TGTGCCACCAGCCCACTTAGACCGGGACAGGGGCTCGGGAACACTGAAGCTTTCTTT CATSPLRPGQGLGNTEAFF
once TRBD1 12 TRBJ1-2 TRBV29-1 TGCAGCGTTGACACAGGGGTCGGAGGCTACACCTTC CSVDTGVGGYTF
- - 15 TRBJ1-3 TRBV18 TGTGCCAGCTCACAGTCCCCCGGCTCTGGAAACACCATATATTTT CASSQSPGSGNTIYF
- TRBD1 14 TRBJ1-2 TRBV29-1 TGCAGCGTTGAAGGGACAGGGAGTCTTAATGGCTACACCTTC CSVEGTGSLNGYTF
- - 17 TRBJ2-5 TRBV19 TGTGCCAGTAGTATTAAAACGGACACCCGGTTAAAAGAGACCCAGTACTTC CASSIKTDTRLKETQYF
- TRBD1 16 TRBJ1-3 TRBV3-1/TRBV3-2 TGTGCCAGCAGCGCCCGGGACAGGCCTTCTGGAAACACCATATATTTT CASSARDRPSGNTIYF